This passage covers 5 T cell receptor beta chains from one sample sequenced in a study of cytotoxic CD8 clonotypes in ibrutinib-treated CLL. Repertoires were generated with immunoSEQ multiplex PCR, while TCRdb's copy carries only in-frame clones and drops some. The sample comprises 65,000 to 85,000 clones, about nine tenths of which are singletons, and 3.1% rests with the top ten. The material sequenced was PBMCs, taken after 12 months of ibrutinib treatment. Receptor source: a human donor with chronic lymphocytic leukemia.

This rearrangement joins TRBV19 to TRBJ2-1; the D is unclear. Germline V lookup: CDR1 LNHDA, CDR2 SQIVND (reference sequence). There are 12 residues in the CDR3. V lost 3 bases and J 9 bases, leaving 9 bases between the germline ends. The chain's CDR3 is CASSMGRVEQFF. The CDR3 nucleotides read TGTGCCAGTAGTATGGGTCGGGTTGAGCAGTTCTTC.

The chain couples TRBV4-3 to TRBJ2-4; D unclear. In germline, CDR1 is LGHNA, CDR2 YSLEER. The CDR3 totals 16 residues. The V end was cut by 0 bases, the J end by 6 bases, with 15 bases between. The CDR3 DNA sequence: TGCGCCAGCAGCCAAGATGTCGGCTCCGGTGGAAACATTCAGTACTTC. Protein product: CASSQDVGSGGNIQYF.

The J gene is TRBJ1-1, the V gene TRBV25-1; weak D call: TRBD1 (5 bases). From germline, CDR1 is MGHDK and CDR2 SYGVNS. The CDR3 runs 13 residues. The V gene lost 5 bases and the J gene lost 1 base, with 8 bases spanning the gap. The CDR3 region is CASSSQGNTEAFF. The CDR3 DNA is TGTGCCAGCAGTTCCCAGGGGAACACTGAAGCTTTCTTT.

This chain uses TRBV5-1 with TRBJ1-2, with D maybe TRBD1 (5 bases). Trimming pared 3 bases from V and 2 bases from J, leaving 17 bases between. From germline, CDR1 is SGHRS and CDR2 YFSETQ. CDR3 size: 16 residues. The CDR3: CASSWGEHGLNYGYTF. The CDR3 nucleotides read TGCGCCAGCAGCTGGGGGGAACATGGACTGAACTATGGCTACACCTTC.

This clone was found once. CDR3 loop: CTSSRPSGSYNEQFF. The CDR3 DNA is TGCACCAGCAGTCGCCCATCTGGCTCCTACAATGAGCAGTTCTTC. The rearrangement uses TRBV1 and TRBJ2-1. TRBV1 is a pseudogene. The CDR3 is 15 amino acids.